These 8 T cell receptor beta chains were sequenced from one sample in a study of blood T cell repertoires in COVID-19. The protocol was immunoSEQ multiplex PCR, while the TCRdb copy is restricted to in-frame clones and leaves out a portion. The sample records 250,000 to 300,000 clones, 80% to 85% being singletons. Sequencing was performed on peripheral blood. The receptors were sampled from a woman aged 60 to 75 with active or convalescent COVID-19.

The rearrangement joins TRBV20-1 to TRBJ1-1; no definite D call. The CDR3 totals 11 residues. Germline V gene lookup returns CDR1 DFQATT and CDR2 SNEGSKA (reference sequence). Trimming left V 3 bases short and J 11 bases short, with 13 bases between. CDR3 sequence: CSASGGAGAFF. The CDR3, as DNA: TGCAGTGCTAGCGGCGGCGCCGGGGCTTTCTTT.

The chain employs TRBV6-5 and TRBJ1-2, with TRBD1 as a possible D gene (5 bases). Germline V gene lookup returns CDR1 MNHEY and CDR2 SVGAGI. The CDR3 covers 15 residues. Trimming removed 2 bases from V and 2 bases from J, with 12 bases in between. CDR3 bases: TGTGCCAGCAGTTACGTCGGGGGATCGAACTATGGCTACACCTTC. This encodes CASSYVGGSNYGYTF.

The gene calls are TRBV3-1 (or the pseudogene TRBV3-2) and TRBJ2-1; possibly TRBD2 for D (7 bases). Germline CDR1 and CDR2: LGHDT and YNNKEL (reference sequence). With 3 bases removed from V and 9 bases from J, the gap between germline ends came to 18 bases. CDR3 length: 15 amino acids. As DNA, the CDR3 is TGTGCCAGCAGCCAGGGCCGGGGGGCCGGGAGTGAGCAGTTCTTC. It codes for CASSQGRGAGSEQFF.

This chain joins TRBV3-1 (or the pseudogene TRBV3-2) and TRBJ1-4, with 9 bases that match TRBD1. This CDR3 has 15 amino acids. Germline V CDR1 and CDR2: LGHDT, YNNKEL (reference sequence). The V gene end was trimmed by 1 base and the J gene end by 4 bases; junction bases not matched to a gene: 1. The CDR3 region is CASSQADRGNEKLFF. The CDR3, as DNA: TGTGCCAGCAGCCAAGCGGACAGGGGTAATGAAAAACTGTTTTTT.

V and J are TRBV7-3 and TRBJ2-1; 8 bases map to TRBD2. CDR1 SGHTA and CDR2 FQGTGA come from the germline V gene. V was clipped by 2 bases and J by 8 bases; unmatched bases: 5. This CDR3 is built from 14 residues. Here the CDR3 DNA reads TGTGCCAGCAGCTTAGTAACAGCGGGAGATGAGCAGTTCTTC. This encodes CASSLVTAGDEQFF. The full variable domain, rest sourced from reference TRBV7-3 and TRBJ2-1, is GAGVSQTPSNKVTEKGKYVELRCDPISGHTALYWYRQSLGQGPEFLIYFQGTGAADDSGLPNDRFFAVRPEGSVSTLKIQRTERGDSAVYLCASSLVTAGDEQFFGPGTRLTVL.

The chain joins TRBV7-8 to TRBJ1-1; possibly TRBD1 for D (5 bases). This CDR3 has 13 amino acids. V dropped 1 base and J dropped 8 bases, with 11 bases sitting between them. Per germline, CDR1 SGHVS and CDR2 FQNEAQ. CDR3 bases: TGTGCCAGCAGCTTAGAGTGGCAGGGAGAAGCTTTCTTT. Protein sequence: CASSLEWQGEAFF.

This clone was detected only once. This sequence joins TRBV9 and TRBJ1-1, with a tentative D call TRBD1 (5 bases). V lost 0 bases to trimming and J lost 10 bases, with 19 bases between them. Germline loops: CDR1 SGDLS, CDR2 YYNGEE. The CDR3 length is 15 residues. CDR3 sequence: CASSVDQGADLGAFF. The CDR3 DNA sequence: TGTGCCAGCAGCGTAGATCAGGGCGCGGATTTGGGAGCTTTCTTT.

This clone was counted a few times. This sequence joins TRBV18 and TRBJ2-7; 9 bases are shared with TRBD2. The V gene end was trimmed by 0 bases and the J gene end by 2 bases; junction bases not matched to a gene: 5. Looked up from germline, CDR1 is KGHSH and CDR2 is LQKENI. The CDR3 has 16 residues. The CDR3 nucleotides read TGTGCCAGCTCACCACCGACAGCGGGGGGCGCCTACGAGCAGTACTTC. Encoded protein: CASSPPTAGGAYEQYF.